The 17 T cell receptor beta chains below all came from one sample that was sequenced in a study of cytomegalovirus exposure and HLA in healthy donors. Assay: immunoSEQ multiplex PCR; the TCRdb copy retains only in-frame clones and omits some. The table has a few hundred thousand clones, approximately 83% seen once. What was sequenced was PBMCs. Every receptor here comes from a woman between 18 and 30 years old in good health and CMV-seronegative.

The rearrangement joins TRBV5-6 to TRBJ2-4; 12 bases agree with TRBD1. The CDR3 contains 17 residues. Losses at the gene ends were 2 bases for V and 5 bases for J; bases not matched to a gene: 8. Germline V gene data show CDR1 as SGHDT and CDR2 as YYEEEE. The CDR3 region has the DNA TGTGCCAGCAGCTTCAAGGGGACAGGGGGCTATCAAAACATTCAGTACTTC. Its protein product is CASSFKGTGGYQNIQYF.

The J gene is TRBJ2-5, the V gene TRBV30; 9 nucleotides align to TRBD2. This CDR3 region has 13 residues. Germline values: CDR1 GTSNPN, CDR2 SVGIG (reference sequence). V gave up 2 bases and J gave up 5 bases; unmatched junction bases: 3. Here the CDR3 reads CAWSPLAGETQYF. The CDR3 region has the DNA TGTGCCTGGAGTCCCCTAGCGGGGGAGACCCAGTACTTC.

The chain recombines TRBV10-3 with TRBJ2-7; TRBD1 agrees at 10 bases. The CDR3 extends over 15 amino acids. J lost 3 bases, V lost 6 bases, and 8 bases had no gene match. From germline, CDR1 is ENHRY and CDR2 SYGVKD. Written as DNA, the CDR3 is TGTGCCATCAGGTACCCGGGACAGGGGTACTACGAGCAGTACTTC. It encodes CAIRYPGQGYYEQYF.

The V gene is TRBV2, the J gene TRBJ1-1, with D possibly being TRBD1 (5 bases). This CDR3 has 14 residues. The V and J ends lost 2 bases and 1 base respectively, with 8 bases between them. Germline loops: CDR1 SNHLY, CDR2 FYNNEI. CDR3 DNA: TGTGCCAGCAGTGAATCGACAGAGAACACTGAAGCTTTCTTT. Its protein product is CASSESTENTEAFF. The whole variable domain, remainder taken from reference TRBV2 and TRBJ1-1, is EPEVTQTPSHQVTQMGQEVILRCVPISNHLYFYWYRQILGQKVEFLVSFYNNEISEKSEIFDDQFSVERPDGSNFTLKIRSTKLEDSAMYFCASSESTENTEAFFGQGTRLTVV.

This rearrangement joins TRBV28 to TRBJ2-5; a weak D match, TRBD1 (6 bases). The CDR3 spans 16 residues. V lost 5 bases, J lost 0 bases, and 16 bases lay in between. In germline, CDR1 is MDHEN, CDR2 SYDVKM. The CDR3 region is CASSPSGTPHQETQYF. CDR3 bases: TGTGCCAGCAGTCCCTCCGGGACACCTCACCAAGAGACCCAGTACTTC.

The chain combines TRBV5-1 with TRBJ2-1, with 10 bases aligning to TRBD2. V was pared by 0 bases and J by 0 bases, with 9 bases of the junction left unmatched. This CDR3 region has 19 residues. The germline V gene encodes CDR1 SGHRS and CDR2 YFSETQ. This CDR3 reads CASSLVDRTSGYSYNEQFF. CDR3 coding DNA: TGCGCCAGCAGCTTGGTGGATAGGACTAGCGGCTACTCCTACAATGAGCAGTTCTTC.

This chain connects TRBV28 to TRBJ1-2; 12 nucleotides align to TRBD1. CDR3 length: 14 residues. Germline V CDR1 and CDR2: MDHEN, SYDVKM. The V and J ends lost 7 bases and 4 bases, in that order; junction bases with no gene match: 4. The DNA for the CDR3 is TGTGCCAGCATGAGGGACAGGGGGCCCTATGGCTACACCTTC. Its translation is CASMRDRGPYGYTF.

The J gene is TRBJ2-7, the V gene TRBV6-5, with D unresolved. Germline loops: CDR1 MNHEY, CDR2 SVGAGI. This CDR3 has 11 residues. The V and J ends lost 4 bases and 5 bases respectively, with 6 bases between them. The CDR3 reads CASSFNNEQYF. DNA for the CDR3: TGTGCCAGCAGTTTTAACAACGAGCAGTACTTC.

The V call is TRBV11-1, the J call TRBJ1-2; D gene ambiguous. Looked up from germline, CDR1 is SGHAT and CDR2 is FQDESV (reference sequence). The length of the CDR3 is 15 residues. The V gene lost 5 bases and the J gene lost 4 bases, with 17 bases spanning the gap. Written as DNA, the CDR3 is TGTGCCAGCAGCCCCCCCACAGTATTCGGCTATGGCTACACCTTC. Translation gives CASSPPTVFGYGYTF.

This chain joins TRBV4-1 and TRBJ1-1; TRBD1 aligns across 7 bases. The CDR3 runs 16 residues. After removal of 4 bases from V and 10 bases from J, the junction contained 18 bases not matched to a gene. Germline lookup yields CDR1 MGHRA and CDR2 YSYEKL. DNA of the CDR3: TGCGCCAGCAGCCTAAAGCCCCCCCGAGACAGGGACCCAGCTTTCTTT. Translated: CASSLKPPRDRDPAFF.

This clone was counted a few times. The V call is TRBV27, the J call TRBJ1-6; possible D gene TRBD1, 5 bases. Trimming cost V 6 bases and J 5 bases, with 11 bases left between them. The CDR3 is 14 residues long. In germline, CDR1 is MNHEY, CDR2 SMNVEV (reference sequence). This CDR3 reads CASRAGSHNSPLHF. The DNA for the CDR3 is TGTGCCAGCAGGGCAGGGTCCCATAATTCACCCCTCCACTTT.

The V gene is TRBV9, the J gene TRBJ2-2; D uncertain. Germline values: CDR1 SGDLS, CDR2 YYNGEE. The germline V and J ends were trimmed by 4 bases and 6 bases, with 7 bases remaining between them. The CDR3 extends over 12 amino acids. The CDR3 DNA reads TGTGCCAGCAGCCCCACGGCCGGGGAGCTGTTTTTT. Amino acids: CASSPTAGELFF.

The chain uses TRBV6-5 and TRBJ1-2; TRBD1 matches at 7 bases. The germline V gene encodes CDR1 MNHEY and CDR2 SVGAGI. Trimming at V came to 6 bases and at J to 2 bases, leaving 6 bases not matched to a gene. This CDR3 has 14 residues. The CDR3 here is CASRNSGQNYGYTF. The CDR3 DNA reads TGTGCCAGCAGAAACTCGGGACAGAACTATGGCTACACCTTC.

The chain employs TRBV5-1 and TRBJ1-1; 7 nucleotides agree with TRBD1. Germline V gives CDR1 SGHRS, CDR2 YFSETQ. V trimming: 6 bases; J trimming: 3 bases; junction bases outside the gene matches: 8. This CDR3 region has 14 residues. DNA of the CDR3: TGCGCCAGCACAGAGACAGGGACCTACACTGAAGCTTTCTTT. Its translation is CASTETGTYTEAFF.

The chain links TRBV12-5 to TRBJ2-1; D is ambiguous. This CDR3 region has 13 residues. Trimming took 1 base from V and 4 from J, leaving 5 bases between them. Germline V gene sequence: CDR1 LGHNT, CDR2 FRNRAP. The CDR3 sequence is CASGLGLYNEQFF. CDR3 nucleotides: TGTGCTAGTGGTTTGGGGCTTTACAATGAGCAGTTCTTC. The full variable domain, rest sourced from reference TRBV12-5 and TRBJ2-1, is DARVTQTPRHKVTEMGQEVTMRCQPILGHNTVFWYRQTMMQGLELLAYFRNRAPLDDSGMPKDRFSAEMPDATLATLKIQPSEPRDSAVYFCASGLGLYNEQFFGPGTRLTVL.

This clone was seen a single time. The rearrangement uses TRBV9 and TRBJ2-2; 11 bases match TRBD2. The CDR3 length is 17 residues. The V segment lost 0 bases and the J segment 7 bases; nucleotides outside the gene matches: 8. Germline-derived CDR1 and CDR2 are SGDLS and YYNGEE. In DNA, the CDR3 is TGTGCCAGCAGCGTAGGATGGGGGCTAGCGGGAGGCGGGGAGCTGTTTTTT. It encodes CASSVGWGLAGGGELFF.

The CDR3 DNA reads TGTGCCAGCAGTTTACTACGTACAGATACGCAGTATTTT. Amino acid sequence: CASSLLRTDTQYF. J is TRBJ2-3 and V is TRBV27; D not certain. V lost 2 bases to trimming and J lost 3 bases, with 6 bases between them. The CDR3 is 13 residues long. Looked up from germline, CDR1 is MNHEY and CDR2 is SMNVEV (reference sequence).